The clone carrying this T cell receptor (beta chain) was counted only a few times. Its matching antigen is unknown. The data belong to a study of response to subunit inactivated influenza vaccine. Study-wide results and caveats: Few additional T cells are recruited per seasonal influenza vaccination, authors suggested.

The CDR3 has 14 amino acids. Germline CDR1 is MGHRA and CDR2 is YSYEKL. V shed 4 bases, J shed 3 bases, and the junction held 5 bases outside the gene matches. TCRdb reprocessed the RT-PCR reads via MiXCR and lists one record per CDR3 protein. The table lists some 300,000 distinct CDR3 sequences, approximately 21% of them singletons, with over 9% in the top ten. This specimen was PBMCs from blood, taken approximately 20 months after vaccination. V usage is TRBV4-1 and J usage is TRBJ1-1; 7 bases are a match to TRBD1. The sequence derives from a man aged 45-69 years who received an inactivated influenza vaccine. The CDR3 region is CASSPMTGYTEAFF. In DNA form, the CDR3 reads TGCGCCAGCAGCCCTATGACAGGGTACACTGAAGCTTTCTTT.